The clone carrying this T cell receptor (beta chain) appeared once. What it recognizes is unknown. CDR1 is ENHRY, CDR2 SYGVKD, per germline. Germline trimming cut 10 bases from V and 2 bases from J; bases unmatched to any gene: 19. The length of the CDR3 is 18 residues. Using immunoSEQ multiplex PCR, the repertoire was profiled, and TCRdb retains in-frame clones only, with some absent. Among 250,000 to 350,000 clones, about 72% were seen once, and the ten largest hold 5.6%. The data stem from a study of cytotoxic CD8 clonotypes in ibrutinib-treated CLL. Study-level information: After a median of 68 months, roughly 14 patients stayed remitted and approximately 12 progressed; responses had been partial in 24 and complete in 2. Study observations and caveats: Sampling times differed between sustained-remission and progressing patients.

The sample was PBMCs, taken at disease progression, from a patient treated with ibrutinib. This TCR derives from a human donor with chronic lymphocytic leukemia. The chain couples TRBV10-3 to TRBJ2-3, with TRBD1 matching 9 bases. The CDR3 bases are TGTGCCACGATGGTCCACGGCACAGGGGGCCAGTTCACAGATACGCAGTATTTT. Residues: CATMVHGTGGQFTDTQYF.